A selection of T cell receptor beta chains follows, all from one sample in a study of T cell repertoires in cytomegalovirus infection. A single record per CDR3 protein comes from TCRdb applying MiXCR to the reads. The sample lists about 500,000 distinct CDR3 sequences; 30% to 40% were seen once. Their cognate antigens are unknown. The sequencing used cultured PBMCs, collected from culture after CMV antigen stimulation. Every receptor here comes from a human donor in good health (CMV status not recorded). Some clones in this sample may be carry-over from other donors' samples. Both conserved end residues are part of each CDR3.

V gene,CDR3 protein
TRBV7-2,CANISNRLAGGTGELFF
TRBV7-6,CASSRRDSPNTEAFF
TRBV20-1,CSAKPLGSGNEQFF
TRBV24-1,CATASGRRLSEQFF
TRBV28,CASSLRYIQYF
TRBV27,CASSLGGGLQPYRETQYF
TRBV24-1,CATSNRGWGGTQYF
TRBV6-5,CASHKGGKTYNEQFF
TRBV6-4,CASSPSGTQETQYF
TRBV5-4,CASSFRGNWTDTQYF
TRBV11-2,CASSPTTNTEAFF
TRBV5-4,CASSLLSGTVGELFF
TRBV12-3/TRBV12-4,CASSTISGMSTEAFF
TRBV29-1,CSVEEKWATGFTEAFF
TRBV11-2,CASGTGGHPLRNEQFF
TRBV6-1,CASSRQGAGTDTQYF
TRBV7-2,CASSFGVWRAGETQYF